This T cell receptor (beta chain) was profiled in a study of T cell responses to AZD1222 COVID-19 vaccine. Study observations and caveats: Repertoire sampling happened only post peak T cell response. The study reported that nearly half of spike-specific TCRs target unmutated variant regions. The study found Spike-specific TCR breadth and depth rose after two AZD1222 doses.

Libraries were prepared by immunoSEQ multiplex PCR; TCRdb keeps only in-frame clonotypes and omits some of them. Among about 130,000 clones listed, around nine tenths were seen once. Comment on this clone: Antigen unknown.

Sequenced here: peripheral blood, sampled on day 0 of AZD1222 vaccination. The sequence derives from an adult in good health.

The CDR3, as DNA: TGCAGCGTTGGATTGGGGGGACAGTCTAATGAAAAACTGTTTTTT. Its protein is CSVGLGGQSNEKLFF. The J gene is TRBJ1-4, the V gene TRBV29-1; 7 bases map to TRBD1. With V trimmed by 4 bases and J by 3 bases, 8 bases remained unmatched. CDR3 size: 15 residues. Germline V gene sequence: CDR1 SQVTM, CDR2 ANQGSEA.